These 7 T cell receptor beta chains share one sample of origin, sequenced in a study of cytomegalovirus exposure and HLA in healthy donors. PCR primers comprised 60 Vbeta and 13 Jbeta primers. Sequencing was performed with immunoSEQ multiplex PCR; in TCRdb, only in-frame clones are kept and a portion is missing. The sample has 85,000 to 110,000 clones, approximately 70% seen once; the top ten hold around 3.5%. Sequenced material: PBMCs. The origin of the receptors is a woman aged 50 to 60 in good health and CMV-seronegative.

The table lists this clone with a count of one. This chain connects TRBV2 to TRBJ1-1; TRBD1 matches 8 bases. V lost 2 bases, J lost 4 bases, and 12 bases stayed unmatched. Germline values: CDR1 SNHLY, CDR2 FYNNEI. The CDR3 runs 17 residues. CDR3 amino acids: CASSESNREDRATEAFF. The CDR3 coding sequence is TGTGCCAGCAGTGAAAGTAATAGGGAGGACAGGGCCACTGAAGCTTTCTTT.

CDR3 sequence reads: CSAKRESYEQYF. The CDR3 DNA sequence: TGCAGCGCTAAGCGGGAGTCTTACGAGCAGTACTTC. V gene TRBV29-1 combines with J gene TRBJ2-7; 8 bases map to TRBD2. Trimming at V came to 7 bases and at J to 4 bases, leaving 6 bases not matched to a gene. The length of the CDR3 is 12 residues. In germline, CDR1 is SQVTM, CDR2 ANQGSEA.

This clone has more than one count but fewer than ten. The gene calls are TRBV5-1 and TRBJ2-7; maybe TRBD2 (5 bases). Trimming stripped 4 bases from V and 4 bases from J, with 18 bases between. The CDR3 has 15 residues. Germline CDR1 reads SGHRS; CDR2 reads YFSETQ. The CDR3, as DNA: TGCGCCAGCAGCCAGACCCTCGGGCGGGTATACGAGCAGTACTTC. Protein sequence: CASSQTLGRVYEQYF.

This rearrangement joins TRBV12-5 to TRBJ2-7; 10 bases match TRBD1. The germline V gene encodes CDR1 LGHNT and CDR2 FRNRAP. J was trimmed by 0 bases and V by 6 bases; bases with no gene match: 17. The CDR3 runs to 19 residues. The CDR3 region is CASGHYRLGTGVSSYEQYF. CDR3 coding DNA: TGTGCTAGTGGCCACTACCGTCTCGGGACAGGGGTATCCTCCTACGAGCAGTACTTC.

The chain couples TRBV14 to TRBJ2-7, with 7 bases that match TRBD1. This CDR3 is built from 13 residues. The germline V gene has CDR1 SGHDN and CDR2 FVKESK. Trimming took 6 bases from V and 7 from J; bases not matched to a gene: 9. The CDR3 DNA sequence: TGTGCCAGCAGAAAACCGGGACAGAAAGAGCAGTACTTC. This encodes CASRKPGQKEQYF.

The chain employs TRBV7-7 and TRBJ2-3; 10 bases line up with TRBD2. In germline, CDR1 is SSHAT, CDR2 FNYEAQ (reference sequence). Unmatched junction bases numbered 5, after V lost 5 bases and J lost 0 bases. There are 16 residues in the CDR3. The CDR3 spells CASSPTSGSSTDTQYF. In DNA, the CDR3 is TGTGCCAGCAGCCCGACTAGCGGGTCTAGCACAGATACGCAGTATTTT.

This clone was detected only a few times. Other DNA sequences from this sample encode an identical CDR3 as well. CDR3 protein: CASSPGQNTEAFF. CDR3 nucleotide sequence: TGTGCCAGCTCACCGGGACAGAACACTGAAGCTTTCTTT. The J gene is TRBJ1-1, the V gene TRBV18; a possible D gene is TRBD1 (6 bases). The CDR3 totals 13 residues. Per the germline V gene, CDR1 is KGHSH and CDR2 is LQKENI. V was shortened by 3 bases and J by 1 base, with 6 bases between the two germline ends.